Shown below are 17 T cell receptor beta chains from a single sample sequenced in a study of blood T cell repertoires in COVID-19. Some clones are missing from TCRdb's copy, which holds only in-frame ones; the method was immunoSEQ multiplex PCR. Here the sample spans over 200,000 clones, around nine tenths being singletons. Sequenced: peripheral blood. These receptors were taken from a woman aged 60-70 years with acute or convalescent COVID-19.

CDR3 amino acids: CASSILGGYTEAFF. CDR3 DNA: TGTGCCAGTAGTATCTTGGGGGGATACACTGAAGCTTTCTTT. The chain is built from TRBV19 and TRBJ1-1, with D perhaps TRBD1 (5 bases). Germline V CDR1 and CDR2: LNHDA, SQIVND (reference sequence). The CDR3 has 14 residues. V lost 3 bases, J lost 3 bases, and 11 bases lay in between.

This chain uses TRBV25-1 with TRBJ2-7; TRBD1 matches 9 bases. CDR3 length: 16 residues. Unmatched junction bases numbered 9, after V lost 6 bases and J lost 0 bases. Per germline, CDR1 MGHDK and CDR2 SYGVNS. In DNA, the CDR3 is TGTGCCAGCAGCGATCCGACAGGGGGAGTCTCCTACGAGCAGTACTTC. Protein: CASSDPTGGVSYEQYF.

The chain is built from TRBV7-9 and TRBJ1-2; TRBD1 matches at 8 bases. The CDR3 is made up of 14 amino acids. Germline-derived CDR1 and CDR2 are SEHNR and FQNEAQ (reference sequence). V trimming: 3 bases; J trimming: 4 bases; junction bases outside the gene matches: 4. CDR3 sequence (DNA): TGTGCCAGCAGCTTTGGGACAGGAGCCTATGGCTACACCTTC. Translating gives CASSFGTGAYGYTF.

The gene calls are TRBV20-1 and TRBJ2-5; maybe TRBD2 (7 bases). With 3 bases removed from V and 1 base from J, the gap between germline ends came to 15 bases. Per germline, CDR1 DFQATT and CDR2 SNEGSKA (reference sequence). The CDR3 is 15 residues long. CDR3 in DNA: TGCAGTGCTAGTTTTCGGCGGGGGCCCCAAGAGACCCAGTACTTC. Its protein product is CSASFRRGPQETQYF.

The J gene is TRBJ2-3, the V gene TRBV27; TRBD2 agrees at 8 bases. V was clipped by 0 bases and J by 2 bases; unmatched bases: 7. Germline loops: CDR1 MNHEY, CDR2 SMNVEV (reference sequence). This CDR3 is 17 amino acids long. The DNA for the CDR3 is TGTGCCAGCAGTTTATCGAGAAGCGGGGGTAACACAGATACGCAGTATTTT. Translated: CASSLSRSGGNTDTQYF.

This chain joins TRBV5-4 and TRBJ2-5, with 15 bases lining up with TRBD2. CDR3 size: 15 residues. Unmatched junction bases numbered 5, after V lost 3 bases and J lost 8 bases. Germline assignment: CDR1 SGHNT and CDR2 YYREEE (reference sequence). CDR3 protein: CASSSGLAGGNTQYF. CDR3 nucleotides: TGTGCCAGCAGCTCGGGACTAGCGGGGGGAAACACCCAGTACTTC.

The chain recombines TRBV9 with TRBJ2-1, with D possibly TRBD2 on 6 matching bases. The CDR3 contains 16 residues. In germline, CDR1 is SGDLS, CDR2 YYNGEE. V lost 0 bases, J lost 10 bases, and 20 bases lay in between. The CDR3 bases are TGTGCCAGCAGCGTAGCGCGGGGAGTAGGGGCAGGGGAGCAGTTCTTC. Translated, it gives CASSVARGVGAGEQFF.

CDR3 region: CASSYSDRAGVYNEQFF. The CDR3 DNA sequence: TGTGCCAGCAGTTACTCCGACCGTGCGGGGGTTTACAATGAGCAGTTCTTC. This chain joins TRBV6-2 or TRBV6-3 and TRBJ2-1, with 7 bases aligning to TRBD2. The germline V gene encodes CDR1 MNHEY and CDR2 SVGEGT. This CDR3 region has 17 residues. The V and J ends lost 0 bases and 4 bases, in that order; junction bases with no gene match: 9.

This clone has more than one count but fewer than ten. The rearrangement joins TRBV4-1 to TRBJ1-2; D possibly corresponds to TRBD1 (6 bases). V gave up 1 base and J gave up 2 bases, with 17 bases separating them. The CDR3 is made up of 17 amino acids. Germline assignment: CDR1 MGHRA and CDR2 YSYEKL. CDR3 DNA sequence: TGCGCCAGCAGCCAAGGACCCCTCAACAGGGAGAACTATGGCTACACCTTC. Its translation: CASSQGPLNRENYGYTF.

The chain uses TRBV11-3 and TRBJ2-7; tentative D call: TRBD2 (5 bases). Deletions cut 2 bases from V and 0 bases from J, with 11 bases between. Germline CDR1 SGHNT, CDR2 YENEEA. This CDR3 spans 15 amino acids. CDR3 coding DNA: TGTGCCAGCAGCTTAAGCGGCTCTTACTCCTACGAGCAGTACTTC. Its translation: CASSLSGSYSYEQYF.

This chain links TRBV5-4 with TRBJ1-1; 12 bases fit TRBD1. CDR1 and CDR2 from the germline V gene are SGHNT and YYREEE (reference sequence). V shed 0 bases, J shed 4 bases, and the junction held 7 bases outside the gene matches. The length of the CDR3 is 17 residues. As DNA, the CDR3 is TGTGCCAGCAGCTTGGGGGACAGGGGGCAGAAGGGCACTGAAGCTTTCTTT. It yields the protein CASSLGDRGQKGTEAFF.

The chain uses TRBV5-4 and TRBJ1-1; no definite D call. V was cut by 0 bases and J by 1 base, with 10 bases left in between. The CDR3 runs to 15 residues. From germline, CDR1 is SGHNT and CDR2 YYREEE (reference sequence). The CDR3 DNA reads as TGTGCCAGCAGCTTGGCCCGGGGAGGGAACACTGAAGCTTTCTTT. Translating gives CASSLARGGNTEAFF.

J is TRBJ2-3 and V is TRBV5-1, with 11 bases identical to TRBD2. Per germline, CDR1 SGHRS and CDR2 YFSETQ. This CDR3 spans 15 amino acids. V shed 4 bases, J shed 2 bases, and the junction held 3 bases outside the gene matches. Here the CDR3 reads CASSLLAGVTDTQYF. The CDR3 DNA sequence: TGCGCCAGCAGCCTACTAGCGGGGGTCACAGATACGCAGTATTTT.

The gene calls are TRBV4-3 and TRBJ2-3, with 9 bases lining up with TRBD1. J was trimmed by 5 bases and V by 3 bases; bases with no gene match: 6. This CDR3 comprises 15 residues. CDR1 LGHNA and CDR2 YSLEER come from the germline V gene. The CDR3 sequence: CASSHRDRARDTQYF. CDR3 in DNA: TGCGCCAGCAGCCACCGGGACAGGGCAAGAGATACGCAGTATTTT.

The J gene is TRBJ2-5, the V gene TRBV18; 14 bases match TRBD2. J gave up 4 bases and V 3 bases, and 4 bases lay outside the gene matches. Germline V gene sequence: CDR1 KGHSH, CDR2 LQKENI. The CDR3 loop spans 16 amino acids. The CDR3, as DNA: TGTGCCAGCTCACCTATCGGACTAGCGGGGGGAGAGACCCAGTACTTC. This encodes CASSPIGLAGGETQYF.

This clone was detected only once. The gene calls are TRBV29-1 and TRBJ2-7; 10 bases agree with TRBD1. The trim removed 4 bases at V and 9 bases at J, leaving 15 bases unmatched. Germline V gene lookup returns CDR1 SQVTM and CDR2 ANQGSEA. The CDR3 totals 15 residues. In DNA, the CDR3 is TGCAGCGTTGCCCTGGGGGGACAGGGGTTCGGTGTGCAGTACTTC. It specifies CSVALGGQGFGVQYF.

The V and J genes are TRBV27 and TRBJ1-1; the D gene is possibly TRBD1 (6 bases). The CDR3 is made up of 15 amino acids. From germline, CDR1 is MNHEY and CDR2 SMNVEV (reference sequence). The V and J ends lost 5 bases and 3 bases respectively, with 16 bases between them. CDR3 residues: CASSAYRARYTEAFF. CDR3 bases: TGTGCCAGCAGTGCCTACAGGGCCCGGTACACTGAAGCTTTCTTT.